This section outlines one TCR beta chain sequence together with its context. Its antigen is not identified. This specimen comes from a study of regulatory dendritic cells for organ transplantation. General study findings and limits: Memory CD8+ clonal expansion seemed more limited with regulatory than mature dendritic cells.

J was trimmed by 4 bases and V by 5 bases; bases with no gene match: 11. Germline V gene sequence: CDR1 SGHRS, CDR2 YFSETQ. This CDR3 is built from 15 residues. Method: immunoSEQ multiplex PCR; TCRdb's copy keeps in-frame clones and lacks some. Of approximately 19,000 clones listed, about 70% are singletons. The sample taken for sequencing was memory CD4+ T cells from blood. This sample's subset: CD45RO+ memory T cells. This chain joins TRBV5-1 and TRBJ2-5; the match to TRBD1 covers 7 bases. This clonotype was obtained from a human donor in good health. As DNA, the CDR3 is TGCGCCAGCAGTTTACAGGGGTATCAGGGAGAGACCCAGTACTTC. Residues: CASSLQGYQGETQYF.